This TCR beta chain stems from a study of blood T cell repertoires in COVID-19. For the study at large: Specimens from acute and convalescent COVID-19 originated in the United States, Italy and Spain. PBMCs, B-cell-depleted T cells, or T cells provided the cDNA or gDNA that made up the material.

This clone has just a few counts. In germline, CDR1 is MNHEY, CDR2 SVGAGI. Trimming took off 6 bases at V and 5 bases at J, with 15 bases between the two ends. This CDR3 comprises 14 residues. Authors' processing steps: Amplifying reference gene primers gave estimates of nucleated cell counts. Only in-frame clones appear in the TCRdb table, and some are missing; sequencing was by immunoSEQ multiplex PCR. D and trimming come from the DNA, and the V and J calls and clone size come from that table. The sample lists 150,000 to 200,000 clones, roughly 88% occurring once. Material for sequencing was peripheral blood. This sequence joins TRBV6-5 and TRBJ2-3, with no clear D. This TCR was sampled from a woman older than 75 with active or convalescent COVID-19. CDR3 in DNA: TGTGCCAGCAGCCCCCTAGTTGGTGGAGATACGCAGTATTTT. This gives the protein CASSPLVGGDTQYF.